This TCR beta chain was captured by sequencing in a study of memory CD4+ T cells and cytomegalovirus serostatus. Produced via immunoSEQ multiplex PCR; TCRdb's table is partial and in-frame only. The sample holds tens of thousands of clones, roughly 85% seen once. The sort gate was single viable CD3+CD4+CD8-CD45RO+ cells for memory CD4+ T cells. Donors' CMV status reflects serum IgG against pp150, pp28, p38, p52. V dropped 6 bases and J dropped 3 bases, with 11 bases sitting between them. CDR3 length: 14 amino acids. The germline CDR1 and CDR2 sequences are LNHDA and SQIVND (reference sequence). The sequencing sample was made of memory CD4+ T cells from blood. The source is an adult in good health and CMV-seronegative. Some clones in this sample may be carry-over from other donors' samples. The gene calls are TRBV19 and TRBJ1-4; TRBD1 is a possible D gene (6 bases). The chain's CDR3 is CASRRGLANEKLFF. Written as DNA, the CDR3 is TGTGCCAGTAGACGGGGGCTTGCTAATGAAAAACTGTTTTTT.